The clone carrying this T cell receptor (beta chain) was counted only a few times. Looked up from germline, CDR1 is DFQATT and CDR2 is SNEGSKA (reference sequence). Trimming took off 1 base at V and 2 bases at J, with 9 bases between the two ends. This CDR3 has 15 amino acids. TCRdb processed the 5' RACE reads anew with MiXCR; each CDR3 protein has one entry. The sample lists over 110,000 distinct CDR3 sequences; more than 6% were seen once. This record belongs to a study of T cells after yellow fever vaccination. The receptor comes from a man between 25 and 39 years old who received the YFV17D yellow fever vaccine. Sequenced here: CD4+ T cells sorted from PBMCs, sampled 5 days after the yellow fever booster vaccination. This rearrangement joins TRBV20-1 to TRBJ2-6; a possible D gene is TRBD1 (5 bases). For the CDR3, the DNA is TGCAGTGCTAGAGGCATAGGGGCTGGGGCCAACGTCCTGACTTTC. Protein: CSARGIGAGANVLTF.